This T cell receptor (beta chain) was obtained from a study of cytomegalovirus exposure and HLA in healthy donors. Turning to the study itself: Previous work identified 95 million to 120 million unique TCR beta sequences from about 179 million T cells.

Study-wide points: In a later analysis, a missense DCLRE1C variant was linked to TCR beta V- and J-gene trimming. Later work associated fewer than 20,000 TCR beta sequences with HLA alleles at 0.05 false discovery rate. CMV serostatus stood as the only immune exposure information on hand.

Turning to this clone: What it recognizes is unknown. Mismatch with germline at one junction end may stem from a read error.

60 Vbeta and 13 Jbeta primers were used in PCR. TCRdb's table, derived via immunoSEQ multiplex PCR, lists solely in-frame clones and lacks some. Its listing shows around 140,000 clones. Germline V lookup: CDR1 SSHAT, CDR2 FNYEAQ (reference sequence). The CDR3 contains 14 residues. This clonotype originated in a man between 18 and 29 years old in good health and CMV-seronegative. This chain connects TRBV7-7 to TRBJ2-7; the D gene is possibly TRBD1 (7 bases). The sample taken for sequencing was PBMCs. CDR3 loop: CASSPAGQPYEQYF. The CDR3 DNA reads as TGTGCTAGCAGCCCCGCGGGACAGCCCTACGAGCAGTACTTC.